Following are 9 T cell receptor beta chains from one sample sequenced in a study of T cell responses to AZD1222 COVID-19 vaccine. Here immunoSEQ multiplex PCR was the method, and the copy in TCRdb shows in-frame clones only, minus some. The sample has 100,000 to 150,000 clones, about 89% seen once. This specimen consisted of peripheral blood, obtained on day 0 of AZD1222 vaccination. The receptors originated from an adult in good health.

The rearrangement links TRBV30 to TRBJ1-1, with a weak D call TRBD1 (5 bases). Germline CDR1 reads GTSNPN; CDR2 reads SVGIG (reference sequence). CDR3 length equals 13 residues. V was clipped by 2 bases and J by 5 bases, with 12 bases between them. This CDR3 is CAWSKVGGTEAFF. The CDR3 region has the DNA TGTGCCTGGAGTAAAGTGGGGGGTACTGAAGCTTTCTTT.

The genes are TRBV6-5 and TRBJ2-7; no definite D call. Germline V gene data show CDR1 as MNHEY and CDR2 as SVGAGI. V dropped 8 bases and J dropped 0 bases, with 14 bases sitting between them. The CDR3 has 14 amino acids. As DNA, the CDR3 is TGTGCCAGCGTTGTTTGGTCGTCCTCCTACGAGCAGTACTTC. Protein sequence: CASVVWSSSYEQYF.

This chain joins TRBV5-6 and TRBJ1-1, with TRBD1 matching 7 bases. The CDR3 has 13 amino acids. J gave up 11 bases and V 0 bases, and 7 bases lay outside the gene matches. Germline V gene sequence: CDR1 SGHDT, CDR2 YYEEEE. The CDR3 DNA sequence: TGTGCCAGCAGCTTGGTAGGGGGCCTTTCGGCTTTCTTT. As protein: CASSLVGGLSAFF.

The V and J genes are TRBV15 and TRBJ1-5; the D is unclear. CDR1 LNHNV and CDR2 YYDKDF come from the germline V gene (reference sequence). V was cut by 2 bases and J by 4 bases, with 9 bases left in between. The CDR3 totals 14 residues. The CDR3 sequence: CATSRLGGNQPQHF. The CDR3 DNA sequence: TGTGCCACCAGCAGATTAGGCGGGAATCAGCCCCAGCATTTT.

This chain connects TRBV6-6 to TRBJ1-2; tentative D call: TRBD1 (5 bases). This CDR3 contains 16 residues. The V and J ends lost 5 bases and 3 bases respectively, with 19 bases between them. Per germline, CDR1 MNHNY and CDR2 SVGAGI (reference sequence). The CDR3 coding sequence is TGTGCCAGCAGTGTTCAAGGGGCCCCGCATCACTATGGCTACACCTTC. It yields the protein CASSVQGAPHHYGYTF.

The chain couples TRBV7-2 to TRBJ2-3; 7 nucleotides line up with TRBD2. The CDR3 sequence is 17 residues long. CDR1 SGHTA and CDR2 FQGNSA come from the germline V gene. The trim removed 2 bases at V and 4 bases at J, leaving 12 bases unmatched. The CDR3 here is CASSLSGEGGPSDTQYF. The CDR3 bases are TGTGCCAGCAGCTTATCGGGGGAGGGAGGGCCTTCAGATACGCAGTATTTT.

The chain employs TRBV30 and TRBJ1-5, with 9 nucleotides matching TRBD1. CDR1 and CDR2 (germline): GTSNPN, SVGIG (reference sequence). The CDR3 spans 19 residues. With 2 bases clipped from V and 5 bases from J, the junction kept 19 bases outside the gene matches. The CDR3 region has the DNA TGTGCCTGGAGTAAAGATCCCGGGACAGGGCGTAAGTGGGATCAGCCCCAGCATTTT. It yields the protein CAWSKDPGTGRKWDQPQHF.

The chain recombines TRBV7-8 with TRBJ1-1; 7 bases are shared with TRBD1. The V and J ends lost 8 bases and 0 bases, in that order; junction bases with no gene match: 6. This CDR3 contains 14 residues. Per germline, CDR1 SGHVS and CDR2 FQNEAQ. CDR3 region: CASAAGQLNTEAFF. CDR3 bases: TGTGCCAGCGCCGCGGGACAGCTGAACACTGAAGCTTTCTTT.

The J gene is TRBJ1-6, the V gene TRBV5-1; weak D call: TRBD1 (5 bases). The CDR3 spans 17 residues. Trimming removed 4 bases at V and 6 bases at J, with 20 bases between. The germline V gene has CDR1 SGHRS and CDR2 YFSETQ. The DNA for the CDR3 is TGCGCCAGCAGCCCCACCGCAGGGAGTTCGCTTAATTCACCCCTCCACTTT. The encoded protein is CASSPTAGSSLNSPLHF. Full variable domain (remainder filled in from reference TRBV5-1 and TRBJ1-6): KAGVTQTPRYLIKTRGQQVTLSCSPISGHRSVSWYQQTPGQGLQFLFEYFSETQRNKGNFPGRFSGRQFSNSRSEMNVSTLELGDSALYLCASSPTAGSSLNSPLHFGNGTRLTVT.